A single sample gave rise to the 30 T cell receptor beta chains below, sequenced in a study of T cells in Graves' hyperthyroidism and ophthalmopathy. The investigators amplified TCR beta CDR3 regions from RNA transcripts. An initial round of RT-PCR targeting the TCR CDR3 relied on the HTBI primer set. TCRdb reprocessed the multiplex PCR reads via MiXCR and lists one record per CDR3 protein. The table shows around 450,000 distinct CDR3 sequences, with 15% to 19% occurring only once. The sample was blood. Receptors originate from a young woman with Graves' hyperthyroidism.

The J gene is TRBJ1-1, the V gene TRBV5-1; 10 positions match TRBD1. The CDR3 contains 17 residues. CDR1 SGHRS and CDR2 YFSETQ come from the germline V gene. V was pared by 4 bases and J by 1 base, with 10 bases of the junction left unmatched. The CDR3 nucleotides are TGCGCCAGCAGCCCGGGACAGGGGTCGCTAAGGAACACTGAAGCTTTCTTT. It codes for CASSPGQGSLRNTEAFF.

V gene TRBV5-6 combines with J gene TRBJ2-7; tentative D call: TRBD2 (5 bases). The V gene lost 4 bases and the J gene lost 1 base, with 21 bases spanning the gap. Germline V lookup: CDR1 SGHDT, CDR2 YYEEEE. The CDR3 contains 17 residues. CDR3: CASSPGRLLTGSYEQYF. In DNA, the CDR3 is TGTGCCAGCAGCCCCGGTCGTTTACTCACGGGATCCTACGAGCAGTACTTC.

This chain uses TRBV3-1 with TRBJ2-7, with D perhaps matching TRBD1 or TRBD2 (5 bases each). This CDR3 contains 15 residues. Germline V gene sequence: CDR1 LGHDT, CDR2 YNNKEL (reference sequence). V was cut by 4 bases and J by 2 bases, with 15 bases left in between. The DNA of the CDR3 is TGTGCCAGCAGCCCCGGGACCACGGGCACCTACGAGCAGTACTTC. It translates to CASSPGTTGTYEQYF.

The table lists this clonotype with a few counts. This rearrangement joins TRBV7-6 to TRBJ2-7, with TRBD1 matching 8 bases. Unmatched junction bases numbered 3, after V lost 5 bases and J lost 6 bases. Germline V gene data show CDR1 as SGHVS and CDR2 as FNYEAQ. The CDR3 loop spans 12 amino acids. The CDR3 sequence: CASSPTGVEQYF. The CDR3 DNA reads as TGTGCCAGCAGCCCGACAGGGGTCGAGCAGTACTTC.

In its sample, this clonotype was seen a few times. V and J are TRBV7-9 and TRBJ1-2; TRBD1 is a possible D gene (6 bases). The V gene's germline CDR1 is SEHNR and CDR2 FQNEAQ (reference sequence). Trimming shortened V by 5 bases and J by 6 bases, and 25 bases separated the two germline ends. The CDR3 is 17 amino acids. For the CDR3, the DNA is TGTGCCAGCAGCCCGATACCCGGGACACTCAGCTCGGATGGCTACACCTTC. Translated, it gives CASSPIPGTLSSDGYTF.

The chain joins TRBV2 to TRBJ1-2; 8 positions agree with TRBD1. In germline, CDR1 is SNHLY, CDR2 FYNNEI. CDR3 length equals 14 residues. With V trimmed by 3 bases and J by 4 bases, 4 bases remained unmatched. The CDR3 nucleotides are TGTGCCAGCAGTGAGCAGGGGGCCAGCTATGGCTACACCTTC. Amino acids: CASSEQGASYGYTF.

In its sample, this clonotype was seen many times. This chain connects TRBV18 to TRBJ1-3; D is ambiguous. This CDR3 has 18 amino acids. Germline assignment: CDR1 KGHSH and CDR2 LQKENI. Trimming took 2 bases from V and 0 from J, leaving 17 bases between them. The CDR3 DNA is TGTGCCAGCTCACCAGTGTCTATGGTCCGGACCTCTGGAAACACCATATATTTT. This gives the protein CASSPVSMVRTSGNTIYF.

The genes are TRBV3-1 and TRBJ1-4; D might be TRBD1 (5 bases). V gave up 8 bases and J gave up 3 bases, with 16 bases separating them. The CDR3 is 15 residues long. The germline V gene has CDR1 LGHDT and CDR2 YNNKEL (reference sequence). The CDR3 spells CASGPTGAANEKLFF. The CDR3 bases are TGTGCCAGCGGACCCACAGGCGCGGCTAATGAAAAACTGTTTTTT.

A note on this clonotype: This may be a read error, as it is one base from a much larger clone. This chain connects TRBV7-2 to TRBJ1-1; 7 bases map to TRBD1. Germline V CDR1 and CDR2: SGHTA, FQGNSA. The V segment lost 5 bases and the J segment 3 bases; nucleotides outside the gene matches: 6. This CDR3 has 14 residues. CDR3 loop: CASSPIGGDTEAFF. The CDR3 DNA reads TGTGCCAGCAGCCCAATAGGGGGCGACACTGAAGCTTTCTTT.

The genes are TRBV9 and TRBJ1-1; D possibly corresponds to TRBD1 (6 bases). V lost 4 bases and J lost 1, with 14 bases in between. CDR1 and CDR2 (germline): SGDLS, YYNGEE. This CDR3 is 15 amino acids long. The CDR3, as DNA: TGTGCCAGCAGCATCGGACAGACCCCGAACACTGAAGCTTTCTTT. As protein: CASSIGQTPNTEAFF.

There are many counts of this clonotype. The rearrangement links TRBV6-1 to TRBJ1-1, with unresolved D. The germline gives CDR1 MNHNS, CDR2 SASEGT. CDR3 length equals 10 residues. Trimming shortened V by 5 bases and J by 5 bases, and 3 bases separated the two germline ends. The CDR3 spells CASSRTEAFF. The CDR3 DNA follows: TGTGCCAGCAGTAGGACTGAAGCTTTCTTT.

CDR3 DNA: TGTGCCAGCAGCCAAGATTTCAGGGCAGCGGGAGGCTACGAGCAGTACTTC. Amino acid sequence: CASSQDFRAAGGYEQYF. The J gene is TRBJ2-7, the V gene TRBV3-1; TRBD2 matches 9 bases. Losses at the gene ends were 0 bases for V and 3 bases for J; bases not matched to a gene: 9. CDR1 LGHDT and CDR2 YNNKEL come from the germline V gene (reference sequence). The CDR3 length is 17 residues.

This clonotype was counted a few times. This chain connects TRBV7-3 to TRBJ2-2; D may be TRBD1 (7 bases). V was shortened by 5 bases and J by 4 bases, with 14 bases between the two germline ends. Germline V gives CDR1 SGHTA, CDR2 FQGTGA. This CDR3 spans 15 amino acids. The CDR3: CASSKAGTVTGELFF. CDR3 DNA sequence: TGTGCCAGCAGCAAGGCGGGGACAGTCACCGGGGAGCTGTTTTTT. The entire variable domain, with the rest obtained from reference TRBV7-3 and TRBJ2-2, is as follows: GAGVSQTPSNKVTEKGKYVELRCDPISGHTALYWYRQSLGQGPEFLIYFQGTGAADDSGLPNDRFFAVRPEGSVSTLKIQRTERGDSAVYLCASSKAGTVTGELFFGEGSRLTVL.

The chain links TRBV13 to TRBJ1-2; D might be TRBD1 (5 bases). The V gene's germline CDR1 is PRHDT and CDR2 FYEKMQ (reference sequence). The CDR3 extends over 13 amino acids. The ends were cut back, 5 bases at V and 6 bases at J, with 13 bases in the middle. Here the CDR3 DNA reads TGTGCCAGCAGCCCCCGCGGGGGGGATGGCTACACCTTC. Its protein is CASSPRGGDGYTF.

In its sample, this clonotype was seen many times. This rearrangement joins TRBV27 to TRBJ1-1, with 8 bases matching TRBD1. The V gene's germline CDR1 is MNHEY and CDR2 SMNVEV (reference sequence). CDR3 size: 15 residues. Losses at the gene ends were 5 bases for V and 1 base for J; bases not matched to a gene: 6. CDR3 sequence: CASSTTTGGNTEAFF. As DNA, the CDR3 is TGTGCCAGCAGTACCACAACAGGGGGGAACACTGAAGCTTTCTTT.

This clonotype was counted many times. This chain's CDR3 is CASSPSSGNYNEQFF. CDR3 in DNA: TGTGCCAGCAGCCCCTCTAGCGGGAACTACAATGAGCAGTTCTTC. This sequence joins TRBV28 and TRBJ2-1, with 9 positions matching TRBD2. V dropped 6 bases and J dropped 3; count of bases not matched to a gene: 6. This CDR3 is built from 15 residues. Germline loops: CDR1 MDHEN, CDR2 SYDVKM.

The J gene is TRBJ2-3, the V gene TRBV19; D may be TRBD2 (6 bases). This CDR3 is 14 amino acids long. Germline V gene sequence: CDR1 LNHDA, CDR2 SQIVND (reference sequence). Trimming stripped 7 bases from V and 2 bases from J, with 13 bases between. CDR3 residues: CASTDYRNTDTQYF. As DNA, the CDR3 is TGTGCCAGTACGGACTACCGAAACACAGATACGCAGTATTTT.

The table lists this clonotype with many counts. The chain employs TRBV3-1 and TRBJ2-4, with D perhaps being TRBD1 or TRBD2 (7 bases each). Germline V gene sequence: CDR1 LGHDT, CDR2 YNNKEL (reference sequence). Between the trimmed V and J ends, which lost 0 bases and 7 bases, there was a span of 13 bases. The CDR3 totals 15 residues. The CDR3 DNA follows: TGTGCCAGCAGCCAAGATGCCAGGGGGGGGAACATTCAGTACTTC. Its translation is CASSQDARGGNIQYF.

This clonotype was seen many times. This chain links TRBV7-9 with TRBJ2-1; a weak D match, TRBD2 (5 bases). With 0 bases removed from V and 7 bases from J, the gap between germline ends came to 10 bases. Germline V CDR1 and CDR2: SEHNR, FQNEAQ (reference sequence). The CDR3 spans 14 residues. CDR3 coding DNA: TGTGCCAGCAGCTTAGCGGGAGCCATAAATGAGCAGTTCTTC. This encodes CASSLAGAINEQFF.

The chain carries TRBV20-1 and TRBJ1-2, with TRBD1 as a possible D gene (6 bases). The CDR3 extends over 14 amino acids. Germline CDR1 is DFQATT and CDR2 is SNEGSKA (reference sequence). V was clipped by 2 bases and J by 6 bases, with 16 bases between them. In DNA, the CDR3 is TGCAGTGCTAGAAAGGGGGAACAATATGATGGCTACACCTTC. It translates to CSARKGEQYDGYTF.

V usage is TRBV19 and J usage is TRBJ1-1; D unclear. Trimming took off 7 bases at V and 8 bases at J, with 11 bases between the two ends. This CDR3 contains 11 residues. The germline V gene has CDR1 LNHDA and CDR2 SQIVND (reference sequence). This CDR3 is CASIFGYEAFF. Written as DNA, the CDR3 is TGTGCCAGTATTTTTGGGTACGAAGCTTTCTTT.

The chain carries TRBV9 and TRBJ1-2; 8 bases align to TRBD1. J was trimmed by 0 bases and V by 3 bases; bases with no gene match: 4. Germline V gene sequence: CDR1 SGDLS, CDR2 YYNGEE. The length of the CDR3 is 15 residues. CDR3 in amino acids: CASSDRQGTNYGYTF. The CDR3 nucleotides are TGTGCCAGCAGCGACCGACAGGGGACTAACTATGGCTACACCTTC.

This clonotype was seen at least ten times. CDR3 region: CSAILERLARSYNEQFF. The DNA for the CDR3 is TGCAGTGCTATTCTCGAAAGGTTAGCACGCTCCTACAATGAGCAGTTCTTC. The chain uses TRBV20-1 and TRBJ2-1; no definite D call. Trimming took off 4 bases at V and 0 bases at J, with 19 bases between the two ends. From germline, CDR1 is DFQATT and CDR2 SNEGSKA (reference sequence). This CDR3 has 17 amino acids.

V gene TRBV15 combines with J gene TRBJ2-3; D may correspond to TRBD1 or TRBD2 (6 bases each). Germline CDR1 is LNHNV and CDR2 is YYDKDF (reference sequence). The V end was cut by 5 bases, the J end by 5 bases, with 20 bases between. The CDR3 loop spans 16 amino acids. The DNA for the CDR3 is TGTGCCACCAGCGCGGCCAGGGGCGGGGAGCGAGATACGCAGTATTTT. Translated, it gives CATSAARGGERDTQYF.

On this clonotype itself: A read error may explain this, as a much larger clone is one base away. The V gene is TRBV28, the J gene TRBJ1-5, with 12 positions matching TRBD1. Germline V gives CDR1 MDHEN, CDR2 SYDVKM. This CDR3 contains 16 residues. The CDR3, as DNA: TGTGCCGGCAGTTTCTCGGGACAGGGGGCCAGTCAGCCCCAGCATTTT. Encoded protein: CAGSFSGQGASQPQHF.

This chain links TRBV4-1 with TRBJ2-5; 12 nucleotides agree with TRBD1. CDR3 length: 15 amino acids. Trimming took 4 bases from V and 6 from J; bases not matched to a gene: 6. Germline loops: CDR1 MGHRA, CDR2 YSYEKL. CDR3 DNA: TGCGCCAGCAGCCCAGGGACAGGGGGCCTGAAGACCCAGTACTTC. Its protein is CASSPGTGGLKTQYF.

This clonotype was seen repeatedly, ten times or more. The chain employs TRBV5-1 and TRBJ2-1, with no clear D. Trimming stripped 7 bases from V and 4 bases from J, with 15 bases between. This CDR3 contains 14 residues. Germline values: CDR1 SGHRS, CDR2 YFSETQ. This chain's CDR3 is CASEAGGVYNEQFF. The CDR3 bases are TGCGCCAGCGAGGCCGGTGGGGTATACAATGAGCAGTTCTTC. Based on the CDR3 plus reference TRBV5-1 and TRBJ2-1, the full variable domain is KAGVTQTPRYLIKTRGQQVTLSCSPISGHRSVSWYQQTPGQGLQFLFEYFSETQRNKGNFPGRFSGRQFSNSRSEMNVSTLELGDSALYLCASEAGGVYNEQFFGPGTRLTVL.

This clonotype was observed a handful of times. The chain joins TRBV27 to TRBJ2-3; D remains unclear. V lost 3 bases to trimming and J lost 1 base, with 5 bases between them. This CDR3 comprises 13 residues. Germline values: CDR1 MNHEY, CDR2 SMNVEV (reference sequence). The CDR3: CASSFFGTDTQYF. In DNA form, the CDR3 reads TGTGCCAGCAGTTTCTTCGGCACAGATACGCAGTATTTT.

There are many counts of this clonotype. V usage is TRBV12-3 or TRBV12-4 and J usage is TRBJ1-1; D not resolved. The CDR3 contains 14 residues. Trimming removed 8 bases from V and 3 bases from J, with 16 bases in between. CDR3 sequence reads: CASSRASWDTEAFF. CDR3 nucleotides: TGTGCCAGCTCAAGGGCCTCTTGGGACACTGAAGCTTTCTTT.

The V gene is TRBV5-5, the J gene TRBJ2-1; D not certain. The CDR3 has 15 residues. Germline V lookup: CDR1 SGHKS, CDR2 YYEKEE (reference sequence). Deletions cut 0 bases from V and 0 bases from J, with 7 bases between. CDR3 residues: CASSLESSSYNEQFF. The CDR3 DNA is TGTGCCAGCAGCTTGGAGAGTAGCTCCTACAATGAGCAGTTCTTC.